This T cell receptor beta chain was captured by sequencing in a study of blood T cell repertoires in COVID-19. On the study more broadly: Sources were T cells, B-cell-depleted T cells, or PBMCs; the material itself was cDNA or gDNA.

V gave up 5 bases and J gave up 4 bases, with 15 bases separating them. The CDR3 extends over 15 amino acids. The germline CDR1 and CDR2 sequences are PRHDT and FYEKMQ (reference sequence). TCRdb keeps only in-frame clones here, not all; method: immunoSEQ multiplex PCR. The sample lists 450,000 to 500,000 clones, 70% to 90% occurring once. V is TRBV13 and J is TRBJ2-1; D is possibly TRBD2 (6 bases). This clonotype was sampled from a human donor in a cohort sampled during active COVID-19. The sample taken for sequencing was peripheral blood. Here the CDR3 DNA reads TGTGCCAGCAGCCCCCGGGAGAGGAAATACAATGAGCAGTTCTTC. As protein: CASSPRERKYNEQFF.